One sample yielded the 29 T cell receptor beta chains listed below, sequenced in a study of blood T cells in healthy people across ages (dated by TCRdb to the mid-2010s). Receptor libraries were prepared by 5' RACE. The data were produced on an Illumina HiSeq 2500. A second roughly 7 to 11 cycle PCR used a sample-barcoded 5' primer and a J-beta primer mix. The public reads were reprocessed in TCRdb via fastp at Q25 and MiXCR, keeping in-frame beta chains. Rows merge per CDR3 protein into single entries with the most common DNA and genes. In this sample the table shows about 680,000 distinct CDR3 sequences, around 48% of which occur a single time. 30% to 40% of the sample lies in the top ten. The sequencing sample was made of blood. These receptors came from a woman aged 60 to 75 in good health.

The chain combines TRBV28 with TRBJ2-5; TRBD2 matches at 10 bases. V trimming: 3 bases; J trimming: 9 bases; junction bases outside the gene matches: 10. CDR1 is MDHEN, CDR2 SYDVKM, per germline. The CDR3 loop spans 15 amino acids. CDR3 DNA sequence: TGTGCCAGCAGTTTGAGGACTAGCGGTTGGGGGGCCCAGTACTTC. It specifies CASSLRTSGWGAQYF.

This chain uses TRBV7-9 with TRBJ1-1; D is undetermined. V was clipped by 5 bases and J by 5 bases, with 18 bases between them. CDR1 is SEHNR, CDR2 FQNEAQ, per germline (reference sequence). This CDR3 is 15 amino acids long. The CDR3 DNA reads as TGTGCCAGCAGCATAACAAGGGTGGCGGGGACTGAAGCTTTCTTT. Translating it yields CASSITRVAGTEAFF.

The chain has TRBV11-1 and TRBJ2-1, with D possibly matching TRBD2 (7 bases). CDR1 and CDR2 (germline): SGHAT, FQDESV (reference sequence). CDR3 size: 16 residues. Between the trimmed V and J ends, which lost 5 bases and 8 bases, there was a span of 22 bases. CDR3 sequence: CASSPMGGLGEDEQFF. CDR3 DNA: TGTGCCAGCAGCCCGATGGGGGGGCTGGGAGAGGATGAGCAGTTCTTC.

This clonotype was detected a few times. V usage is TRBV30 and J usage is TRBJ2-7, with TRBD2 matching 8 bases. There are 16 residues in the CDR3. Looked up from germline, CDR1 is GTSNPN and CDR2 is SVGIG (reference sequence). Unmatched junction bases numbered 10, after V lost 3 bases and J lost 0 bases. The CDR3 is CAWRVTSGQSSYEQYF. CDR3 bases: TGTGCCTGGAGGGTCACTAGCGGTCAAAGCTCCTACGAGCAGTACTTC.

The chain carries TRBV7-2 and TRBJ2-7; D is uncertain. This CDR3 comprises 16 residues. Germline values: CDR1 SGHTA, CDR2 FQGNSA. V lost 5 bases to trimming and J lost 0 bases, with 17 bases between them. The CDR3 sequence is CASSRQVAATSYEQYF. The DNA for the CDR3 is TGTGCCAGCAGCCGTCAGGTGGCGGCGACCTCCTACGAGCAGTACTTC.

The V gene is TRBV20-1, the J gene TRBJ2-7, with a possible D match to TRBD2 (6 bases). With 4 bases removed from V and 3 bases from J, the gap between germline ends came to 19 bases. Per the germline V gene, CDR1 is DFQATT and CDR2 is SNEGSKA (reference sequence). This CDR3 spans 15 amino acids. The CDR3 loop is CSATNLRGDDYEQYF. In DNA form, the CDR3 reads TGCAGTGCTACGAACCTGCGCGGGGACGACTACGAGCAGTACTTC.

The sample holds a few counts of this clonotype. V gene TRBV2 combines with J gene TRBJ2-1; D possibly corresponds to TRBD2 (5 bases). The CDR3 totals 15 residues. The V end was cut by 6 bases, the J end by 8 bases, with 20 bases between. Germline-derived CDR1 and CDR2 are SNHLY and FYNNEI. The CDR3 loop reads CASRAKGDLIYEQFF. In DNA, the CDR3 is TGTGCCAGCAGGGCCAAGGGAGATTTGATATATGAGCAGTTCTTC.

Details on this clonotype: A much larger clone differs by one base, so this may be a read error. V and J are TRBV4-3 and TRBJ2-5; no firm D call. The ends were cut back, 3 bases at V and 11 bases at J, with 13 bases in the middle. Per the germline V gene, CDR1 is LGHNA and CDR2 is YSLEER. The CDR3 spans 12 residues. CDR3 protein: CASSQEYNEQYF. The CDR3 nucleotides read TGCGCCAGCAGCCAGGAATACAATGAGCAGTACTTC.

V usage is TRBV6-2 or TRBV6-3 and J usage is TRBJ2-3; 8 bases map to TRBD2. Germline V CDR1 and CDR2: MNHEY, SVGEGT. This CDR3 is 13 amino acids long. V lost 10 bases, J lost 14 bases, and 17 bases stayed unmatched. The CDR3 DNA reads as TGTGCCAACAGAGCGGGAGCTGACAGATACGCGTATTTT. It translates to CANRAGADRYAYF.

The rearrangement uses TRBV2 and TRBJ2-2; no clear D gene. Germline CDR1 and CDR2: SNHLY and FYNNEI. Trimming took off 4 bases at V and 3 bases at J, with 12 bases between the two ends. The CDR3 extends over 15 amino acids. CDR3 region: CASSGAVGYTGELFF. CDR3 nucleotides: TGTGCCAGCAGTGGTGCAGTGGGCTACACCGGGGAGCTGTTTTTT.

The chain couples TRBV20-1 to TRBJ2-7, with TRBD2 identical over 11 bases. Germline CDR1 and CDR2: DFQATT and SNEGSKA (reference sequence). The CDR3 is 20 residues long. The V segment lost 3 bases and the J segment 3 bases; nucleotides outside the gene matches: 22. This CDR3 is CSARLPETLAGGSAFYEQYF. The CDR3 DNA reads as TGCAGTGCTAGGCTCCCCGAGACCTTAGCGGGAGGGTCCGCTTTCTACGAGCAGTACTTC.

The V and J genes are TRBV6-1 and TRBJ2-7; D is perhaps TRBD1 (5 bases). CDR3 length equals 14 residues. The germline V gene has CDR1 MNHNS and CDR2 SASEGT. The V gene lost 5 bases and the J gene lost 1 base, with 12 bases spanning the gap. CDR3 nucleotide sequence: TGTGCCAGCAGTACCCGGACACAGTCCTACGAGCAGTACTTC. It specifies CASSTRTQSYEQYF.

The chain links TRBV20-1 to TRBJ2-7; D is ambiguous. TRBJ2-5 matches the DNA end more closely, so the J call is doubtful. This CDR3 comprises 12 residues. Germline CDR1 is DFQATT and CDR2 is SNEGSKA (reference sequence). CDR3 loop: CSARDRRQTQYF. The CDR3 bases are TGCAGTGCTAGAGATAGGCGGCAGACCCAGTACTTC.

This rearrangement joins TRBV10-3 to TRBJ2-1; 10 bases match TRBD2. CDR3 length: 15 residues. V lost 2 bases and J lost 8; bases outside the gene matches: 6. Germline lookup yields CDR1 ENHRY and CDR2 SYGVKD. The CDR3 bases are TGTGCCATCAGTGAGACTAGCGGGATCGGCTATGAGCAGTTCTTC. Its protein product is CAISETSGIGYEQFF.

This clonotype was seen a few times. The genes are TRBV5-1 and TRBJ2-4; 8 bases map to TRBD1. The DNA end is more similar to TRBJ2-7, so the J call may be wrong. Germline CDR1 SGHRS, CDR2 YFSETQ. This CDR3 is built from 14 residues. The CDR3 bases are TGCGCCAGCAGCTCTATGACAGGGGCTATCGAGCAGTACTTC. It encodes CASSSMTGAIEQYF.

This clonotype appeared a few times. The CDR3 nucleotides are TGTGCCAGCAGCTTTCACGCGGGAGGTTGGGAGCAGTACTTC. Amino acids: CASSFHAGGWEQYF. The rearrangement links TRBV7-2 to TRBJ2-5, with TRBD2 identical over 8 bases. The germline V gene encodes CDR1 SGHTA and CDR2 FQGNSA. The CDR3 covers 14 residues. Trimming removed 3 bases from V and 11 bases from J; junction bases left unmatched: 11.

The genes are TRBV20-1 and TRBJ2-1, with 7 bases aligning to TRBD1. This CDR3 is built from 16 residues. CDR1 DFQATT and CDR2 SNEGSKA come from the germline V gene (reference sequence). The junction had 12 bases not matched to a gene; V was cut back by 1 base and J by 6 bases. CDR3 nucleotides: TGCAGTGCTAGAGGCCGACAGGGATGGGGTTTCAATGAGCAGTTCTTC. It encodes CSARGRQGWGFNEQFF.

The gene calls are TRBV2 and TRBJ2-7; possibly TRBD2 for D (6 bases). Germline lookup yields CDR1 SNHLY and CDR2 FYNNEI. V was trimmed by 2 bases and J by 3 bases, leaving 14 bases between them. This CDR3 spans 15 amino acids. DNA for the CDR3: TGTGCCAGCAGTGAAAGGCTAGCGCTAGACTACGAGCAGTACTTC. This translates into CASSERLALDYEQYF.

The V gene is TRBV27, the J gene TRBJ1-2, with a weak D call TRBD1 (5 bases). Germline V gives CDR1 MNHEY, CDR2 SMNVEV (reference sequence). The CDR3 runs to 13 residues. Between the trimmed V and J ends, which lost 5 bases and 4 bases, there was a span of 11 bases. The DNA for the CDR3 is TGTGCCAGCAGTCCAGGGTTCAGCTATGGCTACACCTTC. It specifies CASSPGFSYGYTF.

The rearrangement joins TRBV28 to TRBJ1-2; 9 positions match TRBD1. The CDR3 extends over 15 amino acids. Germline V lookup: CDR1 MDHEN, CDR2 SYDVKM. V was clipped by 5 bases and J by 2 bases; unmatched bases: 6. The CDR3 region is CASSPQTGGNYGYTF. CDR3 DNA: TGTGCCAGCAGTCCCCAAACAGGGGGCAACTATGGCTACACCTTC.

Only one count was recorded for this clonotype. V usage is TRBV6-6 and J usage is TRBJ2-7; D gene uncertain. The germline V gene has CDR1 MNHNY and CDR2 SVGAGI (reference sequence). The CDR3 runs 13 residues. Trimming left V 7 bases short and J 3 bases short, with 13 bases between. This CDR3 reads CASMDPAYYEQYF. The CDR3 DNA is TGTGCCAGCATGGACCCCGCCTACTACGAGCAGTACTTC.

This chain links TRBV2 with TRBJ1-5, with D possibly matching TRBD1 (6 bases). Germline CDR1 and CDR2: SNHLY and FYNNEI. The CDR3 has 16 residues. V was pared by 6 bases and J by 5 bases, with 20 bases between. In DNA, the CDR3 is TGTGCCAGCAGCATCAGGGACACCTCAGTCTATCAGCCCCAGCATTTT. It codes for CASSIRDTSVYQPQHF.

This chain connects TRBV27 to TRBJ2-1, with TRBD2 as a possible D gene (5 bases). V lost 0 bases and J lost 4, with 13 bases in between. The CDR3 sequence is 16 residues long. In germline, CDR1 is MNHEY, CDR2 SMNVEV (reference sequence). CDR3 sequence: CASSLSGGVGYNEQFF. CDR3 DNA sequence: TGTGCCAGCAGTTTATCTGGAGGAGTGGGTTACAATGAGCAGTTCTTC.

The rearrangement links TRBV5-1 to TRBJ2-3; 7 bases are shared with TRBD1. The CDR3 extends over 16 amino acids. V lost 4 bases, J lost 4 bases, and 12 bases stayed unmatched. CDR1 and CDR2 from the germline V gene are SGHRS and YFSETQ. DNA for the CDR3: TGCGCCAGCAGCCAAGCGGACAGGCTAGTACCAGATACGCAGTATTTT. Translated: CASSQADRLVPDTQYF.

In its sample, this clonotype was seen many times. The rearrangement links TRBV29-1 to TRBJ1-1, with D possibly being TRBD1 (6 bases). Germline loops: CDR1 SQVTM, CDR2 ANQGSEA. V was shortened by 8 bases and J by 7 bases, with 20 bases between the two germline ends. This CDR3 spans 13 amino acids. The CDR3 DNA is TGCAGCACCATCCCCGGGAGGGGGGGTGAAGCTTTCTTT. It yields the protein CSTIPGRGGEAFF.

This clonotype was seen a few times. CDR3 DNA sequence: TGCAGCCCAGCGGGACGGAAAGAGACCCAGTACTTC. Its translation is CSPAGRKETQYF. V gene TRBV20-1 combines with J gene TRBJ2-7, with TRBD2 matching over 7 bases. The last part of the DNA fits TRBJ2-5 better; the J call may be wrong. From germline, CDR1 is DFQATT and CDR2 SNEGSKA (reference sequence). CDR3 length equals 12 residues.

The rearrangement joins TRBV6-5 to TRBJ2-1; D gene ambiguous. This CDR3 spans 18 amino acids. Deletions cut 2 bases from V and 2 bases from J, with 19 bases between. CDR1 MNHEY and CDR2 SVGAGI come from the germline V gene. The CDR3, as DNA: TGTGCCAGCAGTTACCATTTGCGGCTACACTTTCCCTACAATGAGCAGTTCTTC. It yields the protein CASSYHLRLHFPYNEQFF.

The V call is TRBV15, the J call TRBJ2-4; D might be TRBD1 (6 bases). CDR3 size: 17 residues. Per the germline V gene, CDR1 is LNHNV and CDR2 is YYDKDF (reference sequence). Trimming removed 1 base from V and 4 bases from J, with 17 bases in between. The CDR3 sequence: CATSRGIGSQGKNIQYF. DNA for the CDR3: TGTGCCACCAGCAGAGGCATAGGATCCCAGGGGAAAAACATTCAGTACTTC.

V and J are TRBV29-1 and TRBJ2-1; TRBD2 aligns across 12 bases. This CDR3 spans 14 amino acids. With 4 bases clipped from V and 10 bases from J, the junction kept 8 bases outside the gene matches. Germline V gives CDR1 SQVTM, CDR2 ANQGSEA. CDR3 bases: TGCAGCGTTGTCAAGGCTAGCGGGAGGGCCGAGCAGTTCTTC. This sequence encodes CSVVKASGRAEQFF.